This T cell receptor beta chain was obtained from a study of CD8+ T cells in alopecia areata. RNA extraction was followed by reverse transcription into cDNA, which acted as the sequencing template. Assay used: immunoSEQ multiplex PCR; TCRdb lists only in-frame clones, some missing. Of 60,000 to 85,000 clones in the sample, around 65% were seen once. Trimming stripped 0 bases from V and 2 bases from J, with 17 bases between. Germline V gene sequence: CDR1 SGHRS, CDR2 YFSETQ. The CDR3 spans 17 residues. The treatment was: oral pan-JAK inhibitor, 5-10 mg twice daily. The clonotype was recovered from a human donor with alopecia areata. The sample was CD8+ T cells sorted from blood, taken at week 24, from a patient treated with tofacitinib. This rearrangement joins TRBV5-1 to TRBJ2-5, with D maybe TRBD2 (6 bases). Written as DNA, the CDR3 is TGCGCCAGCAGCTTGGCATACGGCGGGGCCGTACAAGAGACCCAGTACTTC. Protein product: CASSLAYGGAVQETQYF. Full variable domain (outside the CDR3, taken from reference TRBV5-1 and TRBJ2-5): KAGVTQTPRYLIKTRGQQVTLSCSPISGHRSVSWYQQTPGQGLQFLFEYFSETQRNKGNFPGRFSGRQFSNSRSEMNVSTLELGDSALYLCASSLAYGGAVQETQYFGPGTRLLVL.